The 14 T cell receptor beta chains below come from one sample, sequenced in a study of cytotoxic CD8 clonotypes in ibrutinib-treated CLL (dated by TCRdb to the early 2020s). Library creation used the immunoSEQ multiplex PCR assay. TCRdb obtained this table from immuneACCESS and retained in-frame rearrangements with V and J assigned. These tables miss some clones; where compared with another copy, unresolved V genes account for less than half of the shortfall, and the remainder is unexplained. The sample profile shows 15,000 to 20,000 clones; about two thirds of them were found once. The top ten clones comprise over 15% of the sample. The source material was PBMCs, sampled before ibrutinib treatment. The receptors come from a human donor with chronic lymphocytic leukemia.

This rearrangement joins TRBV6-1 to TRBJ2-7, with D possibly TRBD2 on 5 matching bases. V was clipped by 7 bases and J by 5 bases, with 12 bases between them. The CDR3 extends over 12 amino acids. Germline V gives CDR1 MNHNS, CDR2 SASEGT. In DNA, the CDR3 is TGTGCCAGCATCGGACCGGGGAACGAGCAGTACTTC. This gives the protein CASIGPGNEQYF.

J is TRBJ1-5 and V is TRBV6-5; a weak D match, TRBD1 (6 bases). This CDR3 is 15 amino acids long. Per the germline V gene, CDR1 is MNHEY and CDR2 is SVGAGI. V lost 6 bases, J lost 0 bases, and 12 bases lay in between. As DNA, the CDR3 is TGTGCCAGCAGACGGGACATTTTTAGCAATCAGCCCCAGCATTTT. Protein: CASRRDIFSNQPQHF.

V gene TRBV28 combines with J gene TRBJ2-3, with 7 bases aligning to TRBD1. CDR3 length equals 15 residues. J gave up 2 bases and V 4 bases, and 6 bases lay outside the gene matches. Germline lookup yields CDR1 MDHEN and CDR2 SYDVKM. This CDR3 is CASSSTGTATDTQYF. In DNA, the CDR3 is TGTGCCAGCAGTTCGACAGGGACGGCCACAGATACGCAGTATTTT.

The chain is built from TRBV19 and TRBJ1-1; the D is unclear. The V gene lost 7 bases and the J gene lost 1 base, with 10 bases spanning the gap. The germline V gene encodes CDR1 LNHDA and CDR2 SQIVND (reference sequence). This CDR3 is 13 amino acids long. CDR3 coding DNA: TGTGCCAGTATGGTCACGAGGAACACTGAAGCTTTCTTT. This translates into CASMVTRNTEAFF.

Only a few counts were recorded for this clone. DNA of the CDR3: TGCGCCAGCAGCCCGGACAGGGTAAACACTGAAGCTTTCTTT. Its protein product is CASSPDRVNTEAFF. The rearrangement uses TRBV5-1 and TRBJ1-1; 8 nucleotides agree with TRBD1. CDR3 length equals 14 residues. Germline trimming cut 4 bases from V and 2 bases from J; bases unmatched to any gene: 4. The V gene's germline CDR1 is SGHRS and CDR2 YFSETQ.

The count of this clone is one. This specimen includes other DNA sequences encoding the same CDR3. J is TRBJ1-1 and V is TRBV25-1; D unclear. V dropped 3 bases and J dropped 4 bases, with 9 bases sitting between them. This CDR3 comprises 13 residues. Germline V CDR1 and CDR2: MGHDK, SYGVNS. The DNA of the CDR3 is TGTGCCAGCAGTGAGAGACGGGGCACTGAAGCTTTCTTT. The encoded protein is CASSERRGTEAFF.

The chain employs TRBV7-2 and TRBJ2-5; D is uncertain. V was clipped by 5 bases and J by 3 bases, with 10 bases between them. The germline V gene encodes CDR1 SGHTA and CDR2 FQGNSA. The CDR3 spans 13 residues. The DNA of the CDR3 is TGTGCCAGCAGCCGGGCCCTAGAAGAGACCCAGTACTTC. Translation: CASSRALEETQYF.

The V and J genes are TRBV5-4 and TRBJ2-3, with 7 bases that match TRBD2. Per the germline V gene, CDR1 is SGHNT and CDR2 is YYREEE (reference sequence). V lost 2 bases and J lost 2; bases outside the gene matches: 8. There are 16 residues in the CDR3. The CDR3 reads CASSLISGRTTDTQYF. The CDR3 bases are TGTGCCAGCAGCTTAATTAGCGGGCGAACCACAGATACGCAGTATTTT.

The chain combines TRBV4-3 with TRBJ2-3, with a tentative D call TRBD2 (7 bases). V was cut by 0 bases and J by 5 bases, with 18 bases left in between. CDR1 is LGHNA, CDR2 YSLEER, per germline. The CDR3 extends over 17 amino acids. CDR3: CASSQESGGGRGDTQYF. The CDR3 region has the DNA TGCGCCAGCAGCCAAGAATCCGGCGGGGGCCGGGGAGATACGCAGTATTTT.

The chain couples TRBV29-1 to TRBJ2-7, with D perhaps matching TRBD1 (5 bases). Trimming removed 5 bases from V and 4 bases from J, with 15 bases in between. The length of the CDR3 is 13 residues. Germline CDR1 SQVTM, CDR2 ANQGSEA. In nucleotides, the CDR3 is TGCAGCGTTAAGTCGCAGGGCCCTTACGAGCAGTACTTC. This codes for CSVKSQGPYEQYF.

This rearrangement joins TRBV30 to TRBJ2-4, with 9 nucleotides matching TRBD2. This CDR3 spans 16 amino acids. After removal of 1 base from V and 8 bases from J, the junction contained 12 bases not matched to a gene. Per the germline V gene, CDR1 is GTSNPN and CDR2 is SVGIG (reference sequence). The CDR3 DNA reads TGTGCCTGGAGTGCAACGGGACTAGCTATGGGAGACATTCAGTACTTC. This sequence encodes CAWSATGLAMGDIQYF. Variable domain in full (rest from reference TRBV30 and TRBJ2-4): SQTIHQWPATLVQPVGSPLSLECTVEGTSNPNLYWYRQAAGRGLQLLFYSVGIGQISSEVPQNLSASRPQDRQFILSSKKLLLSDSGFYLCAWSATGLAMGDIQYFGAGTRLSVL.

The chain employs TRBV21-1 and TRBJ2-7; TRBD1 reflects the table's D call only, with no check against the DNA. TRBV21-1 is annotated as a pseudogene. The CDR3 contains 16 residues. Here the CDR3 DNA reads TGTGCCAGCACCGACCTAACAGGGGCGAGCTCCTACGAGCAGTACTTC. Its translation is CASTDLTGASSYEQYF.

CDR3 sequence: CARPAPGRLAPKYEQYF. CDR3 nucleotide sequence: TGTGCAAGGCCCGCGCCAGGACGGCTAGCCCCTAAGTACGAGCAGTACTTC. V is TRBV12-2 and J is TRBJ2-7; the D segment call TRBD2 is taken from the table without a DNA check. TRBV12-2 is deemed a pseudogene. The CDR3 is 17 amino acids.

The rearrangement links TRBV6-6 to TRBJ1-2, with TRBD1 as a possible D gene (5 bases). V was pared by 0 bases and J by 7 bases, with 9 bases between. Germline-derived CDR1 and CDR2 are MNHNY and SVGAGI (reference sequence). The CDR3 contains 13 residues. DNA of the CDR3: TGTGCCAGCAGTTACTCCACCGGGGGTGGCTACACCTTC. It specifies CASSYSTGGGYTF.